The rows below give T cell receptor beta chains drawn from one sample of a study of T cell clones after liver transplantation. Produced via immunoSEQ multiplex PCR; TCRdb's table is partial and in-frame only. The data contain 75,000 to 95,000 clones, around four fifths of them singletons. Sequenced material: CD4+ T cells from blood, taken at the 22-month timepoint. These receptor sequences come from a human patient who received a liver transplant. Some T cells may be provided by the graft donor. Each CDR3 is given with its conserved first and last residue. A D gene is named only where the DNA matches it firmly. Clone sizes are given selectively: once, few, many, or a class where the clone is expanded.

>TRBV7-2|TRBJ1-2|TRBD1|NA
TGTGCCAGCAGCAGCCGGACAGGGGAGAAAGGCTACACCTTC
CASSSRTGEKGYTF
>TRBV19|TRBJ2-6|NA|few
TGTGCCACCGCGATAAGGTCAGGGGCCAACGTCCTGACTTTC
CATAIRSGANVLTF
>TRBV18|TRBJ1-1|NA|NA
TGTGCCAGCTCACCACCGAATAGACAGACCAACACTGAAGCTTTCTTT
CASSPPNRQTNTEAFF
>TRBV28|TRBJ2-2|NA|NA
TGTGCCAGCAATCGTATGAACACCGGGGAGCTGTTTTTT
CASNRMNTGELFF
>TRBV19|TRBJ2-7|NA|NA
TGTGCCAGTAGTATAGATTCAGGGGTATCCTACGAGCAGTACTTC
CASSIDSGVSYEQYF
>TRBV4-3|TRBJ2-3|NA|NA
TGCGCCAGCAGCCAAGCGGAGGGGCGGACAGATACGCAGTATTTT
CASSQAEGRTDTQYF
>TRBV7-2|TRBJ2-7|NA|NA
TGTGCCAGCAGCCTAGCTTCCGGGCGGACAAACTACGAGCAGTACTTC
CASSLASGRTNYEQYF
>TRBV6-5|TRBJ1-6|TRBD1|NA
TGTGCCAGCAGCCGGGACAGGGGAGGATCACCCCTCCACTTT
CASSRDRGGSPLHF
>TRBV29-1|TRBJ2-5|NA|NA
TGCAGCGTTGAAGGGTGGGGGGCTAGCCCAGAGACCCAGTACTTC
CSVEGWGASPETQYF
>TRBV15|TRBJ2-1|TRBD2|NA
TGTGCCACCAGCAGAGATCGACTAGCCAACAATGAGCAGTTCTTC
CATSRDRLANNEQFF
>TRBV19|TRBJ1-1|NA|NA
TGTGCCAGTAGTCTGAGGGGGGAGAGAGCTTTCTTT
CASSLRGERAFF
>TRBV6-5|TRBJ2-7|NA|once
TGTGCCAGCAGTTCGACAGTATCTGTCTCCTACGAGCAGTACTTC
CASSSTVSVSYEQYF
>TRBV14|TRBJ1-4|NA|NA
TGTGCCAGCGCGGCAGCCCTGAATGAAAAACTGTTTTTT
CASAAALNEKLFF
>TRBV12-5|TRBJ2-3|TRBD2|many
TGTGCTAGTGGTCCTAGCGGGGGGGCCGCAGATACGCAGTATTTT
CASGPSGGAADTQYF
>TRBV5-6|TRBJ1-6|NA|NA
TGTGCCAGCAGCCGATGGGTGGGGGAGGGAAATTCACCCCTCCACTTT
CASSRWVGEGNSPLHF
>TRBV19|TRBJ1-4|NA|once
TGTGCCAGTAGAACAGGAGGGAAACTGTTTTTT
CASRTGGKLFF
>TRBV19|TRBJ2-1|NA|NA
TGTGCCAGTAGTCATCGGGCCTCCTACAATGAGCAGTTCTTC
CASSHRASYNEQFF
>TRBV5-1|TRBJ2-5|TRBD2|NA
TGCGCCAGCAGCTTGGGTGGGGGAGCGGGGGTCGACCAAGAGACCCAGTACTTC
CASSLGGGAGVDQETQYF
>TRBV7-2|TRBJ1-1|TRBD1|NA
TGTGCCAGCAGCTTCGACAGGGGTGAAGCTTTCTTT
CASSFDRGEAFF
>TRBV25-1|TRBJ1-1|TRBD1|few
TGTGCCAGCAGAGAAAGCCCGACAGGGGCCACTGAAGCTTTCTTT
CASRESPTGATEAFF
>TRBV6-5|TRBJ2-1|TRBD2|NA
TGTGCCAGCAGTTGGGCCCTAGCGGGAGGTCAGAATGAGCAGTTCTTC
CASSWALAGGQNEQFF
>TRBV7-2|TRBJ2-7|TRBD1|NA
TGTGCCAGCAGCTCGGACAGGGGAAGTAGGGAGCAGTACTTC
CASSSDRGSREQYF
>TRBV4-1|TRBJ2-7|NA|NA
TGCGCCAGCAGCCAACCACTAAAACGGGGGGCGCCGGGGAACGAGCAGTACTTC
CASSQPLKRGAPGNEQYF
>TRBV28|TRBJ1-4|NA|NA
TGTGCCAGCAGTTCGGGGGGTGAAAAACTGTTTTTT
CASSSGGEKLFF
>TRBV2|TRBJ1-1|NA|NA
TGTGCCAGCAGTGAACAGAACACTGAAGCTTTCTTT
CASSEQNTEAFF
>TRBV6-1|TRBJ2-7|NA|NA
TGTGCCAGTTCCCGGGACGGAACCTACGAGCAGTACTTC
CASSRDGTYEQYF
>TRBV4-1|TRBJ1-5|TRBD1|NA
TGCGCCAGCAGCCAAGTATCCGACAGGGATCAGCCCCAGCATTTT
CASSQVSDRDQPQHF
>TRBV2|TRBJ2-5|NA|few
TGTGCCAGCAGTGTAGAGACCCAGTACTTC
CASSVETQYF
>TRBV6-6|TRBJ2-5|TRBD2|NA
TGTGCCAGCAGTCGGGGGGTAGAGACCCAGTACTTC
CASSRGVETQYF
>TRBV28|TRBJ2-7|NA|NA
TGTGCCAGCAGCTACGACTACGAGCAGTACTTC
CASSYDYEQYF
>TRBV19|TRBJ1-4|NA|NA
TGTGCCAGTATTAAGATAGCGGGACTCGACGCAACTAATGAAAAACTGTTTTTT
CASIKIAGLDATNEKLFF
>TRBV18|TRBJ2-5|NA|NA
TGTGCCAGCTCAGGCCACAAAGAGACCCAGTACTTC
CASSGHKETQYF
>TRBV18|TRBJ2-5|NA|NA
TGTGCCAGCTCTAGGGTCCCCCGAGGGGAGACCCAGTACTTC
CASSRVPRGETQYF
>TRBV4-3|TRBJ2-2|TRBD2|once
TGCGCCAGCAGCCAAGATACTAGCGTCGGGGAGCTGTTTTTT
CASSQDTSVGELFF
>TRBV6-6|TRBJ2-7|NA|NA
TGTGCCAGCAGTCAAAGATGGGGCGAGCAGTACTTC
CASSQRWGEQYF
>TRBV2|TRBJ2-7|TRBD1|once
TGTGCCAGTGGAGGACAGGGGGCCTACGAGCAGTACTTC
CASGGQGAYEQYF
>TRBV5-1|TRBJ2-7|NA|NA
TGCGCCAGCAGCTCCGTTACGGATACTAACCTACTAAGGGAGCAGTACTTC
CASSSVTDTNLLREQYF
>TRBV14|TRBJ2-3|NA|once
TGTGCCAGCAGCCACACAGATACGCAGTATTTT
CASSHTDTQYF
>TRBV5-8|TRBJ1-5|NA|NA
TGTGCCAGCAGCTTGTGGGGAATGAGTCAGCCCCAGCATTTT
CASSLWGMSQPQHF
>TRBV4-3|TRBJ2-5|NA|NA
TGCGCCAGCAGCCAAGATCGCGGCAGAGTCTTGGAGACCCAGTACTTC
CASSQDRGRVLETQYF
>TRBV19|TRBJ2-2|NA|NA
TGTGCCAGTAGTACAGGACAGTACACCGGGGAGCTGTTTTTT
CASSTGQYTGELFF
>TRBV7-2|TRBJ2-3|TRBD2|NA
TGTGCCAGCAGCTTATTACTAGCGGGGGGCCGGGGCACAGATACGCAGTATTTT
CASSLLLAGGRGTDTQYF
>TRBV7-2|TRBJ2-1|TRBD2|NA
TGTGCCAGCAGCCCAGCTAGCGGCGGCTCCTACAATGAGCAGTTCTTC
CASSPASGGSYNEQFF
>TRBV9|TRBJ2-1|NA|NA
TGTGCCAGCAGCGTAGCCGGAGGGTTCAACAATGAGCAGTTCTTC
CASSVAGGFNNEQFF
>TRBV28|TRBJ1-3|NA|NA
TGTGCCAGCAGCCCAGCTATCTCTGGAAACACCATATATTTT
CASSPAISGNTIYF
>TRBV6-4|TRBJ2-1|NA|NA
TGTGCCAGCAAGCACCCCGAGCAGTTCTTC
CASKHPEQFF
>TRBV6-6|TRBJ1-4|NA|few
TGTGCCAGCAGTTACGGCCAGTCTAATGAAAAACTGTTTTTT
CASSYGQSNEKLFF
>TRBV19|TRBJ2-1|NA|NA
TGTGCCAGTAGTATAAGACGAACTACGGCGGGGTCCAATGAGCAGTTCTTC
CASSIRRTTAGSNEQFF
>TRBV7-2|TRBJ2-5|TRBD2|NA
TGTGCCAGCGGTGTGGCTAGCGGGGGGCTAGAGACCCAGTACTTC
CASGVASGGLETQYF
>TRBV6-5|TRBJ1-2|TRBD1|NA
TGTGCCAGCCGGGACAGCCGTACGAGGGGCTACACCTTC
CASRDSRTRGYTF
>TRBV7-3|TRBJ2-1|NA|NA
TGTGCCAGCAGCCCCCGTGGGGCCCGCTCCTACAATGAGCAGTTCTTC
CASSPRGARSYNEQFF
>TRBV9|TRBJ1-3|NA|NA
TGTGCCAGCAGCGCGTCCGAGTCCTCTGGAAACACCATATATTTT
CASSASESSGNTIYF
>TRBV27|TRBJ1-5|TRBD1|few
TGTGCCAGCAGTTTATCCTGGACAGGGTCGGGTCAGCCCCAGCATTTT
CASSLSWTGSGQPQHF
>TRBV10-3|TRBJ1-2|NA|once
TGTGCCATCAGCCCGGGAGGTCTTAGTTACACCTTC
CAISPGGLSYTF
>TRBV7-2|TRBJ2-7|NA|NA
TGTGCCAGCAGCTTTCAGGGTTCGAAGGGGTACGAGCAGTACTTC
CASSFQGSKGYEQYF
>TRBV9|TRBJ2-2|NA|once
TGTGCCAGCAGGGACAGAGCATTGGCCGGGGAGCTGTTTTTT
CASRDRALAGELFF
>TRBV7-9|TRBJ2-2|NA|few
TGTGCCAGCAGCGATATAAGGGACACCGGGGAGCTGTTTTTT
CASSDIRDTGELFF
>TRBV7-2|TRBJ1-2|TRBD1|few
TGTGCCAGCAGCTTAGCGGCCGGGGACAGGGGAGATTATGGCTACACCTTC
CASSLAAGDRGDYGYTF
>TRBV10-3|TRBJ2-3|NA|NA
TGTGCCATCAGTGAGGGACACCTCACAGATACGCAGTATTTT
CAISEGHLTDTQYF